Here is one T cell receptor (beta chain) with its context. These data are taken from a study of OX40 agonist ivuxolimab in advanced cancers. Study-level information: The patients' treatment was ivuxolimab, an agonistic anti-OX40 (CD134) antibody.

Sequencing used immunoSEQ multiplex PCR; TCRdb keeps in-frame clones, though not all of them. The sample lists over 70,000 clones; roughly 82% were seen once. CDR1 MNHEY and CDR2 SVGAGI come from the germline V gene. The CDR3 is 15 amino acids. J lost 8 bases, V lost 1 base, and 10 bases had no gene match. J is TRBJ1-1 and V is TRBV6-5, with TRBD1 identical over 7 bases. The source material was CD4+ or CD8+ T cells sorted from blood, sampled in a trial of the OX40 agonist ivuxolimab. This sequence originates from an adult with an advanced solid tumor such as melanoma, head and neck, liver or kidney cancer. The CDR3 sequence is CASSYFTGQRFEAFF. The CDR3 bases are TGTGCCAGCAGTTACTTCACGGGACAGCGCTTCGAAGCTTTCTTT.